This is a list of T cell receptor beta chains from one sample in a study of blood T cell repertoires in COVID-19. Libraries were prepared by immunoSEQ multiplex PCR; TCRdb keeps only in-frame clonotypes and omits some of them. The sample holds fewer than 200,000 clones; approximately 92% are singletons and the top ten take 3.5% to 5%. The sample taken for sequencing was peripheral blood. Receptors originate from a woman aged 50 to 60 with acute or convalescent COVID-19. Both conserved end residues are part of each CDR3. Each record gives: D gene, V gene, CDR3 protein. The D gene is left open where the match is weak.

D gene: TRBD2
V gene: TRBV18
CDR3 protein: CASSPRAGRETQYF

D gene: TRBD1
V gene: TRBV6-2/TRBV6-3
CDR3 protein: CASTPGGVGNTEAFF

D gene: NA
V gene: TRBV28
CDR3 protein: CASSSSFLSKSSGEQFF

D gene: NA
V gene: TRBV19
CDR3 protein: CASSISVQRAILANYGYTF

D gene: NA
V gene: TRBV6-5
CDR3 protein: CASRVRLSSYEQYF

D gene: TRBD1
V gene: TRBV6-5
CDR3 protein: CASSLRTGYGYTF

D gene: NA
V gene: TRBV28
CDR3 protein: CASSLSSGVEAFF

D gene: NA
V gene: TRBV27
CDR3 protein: CASSSSGVEQYF

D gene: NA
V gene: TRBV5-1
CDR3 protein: CASRPGSNEKLFF

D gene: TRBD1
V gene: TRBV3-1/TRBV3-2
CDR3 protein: CASSPQTGAQETQYF

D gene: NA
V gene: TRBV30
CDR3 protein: CAWSQGAAGAPYGQYF

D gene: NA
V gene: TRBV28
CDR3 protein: CASRAREQPQHF

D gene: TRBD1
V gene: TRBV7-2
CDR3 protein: CASSTTGGYNEQFF

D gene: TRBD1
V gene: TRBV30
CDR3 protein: CAWKQGATEAFF

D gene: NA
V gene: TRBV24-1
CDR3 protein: CATSDPTAGANTGELFF

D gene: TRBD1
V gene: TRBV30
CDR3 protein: CAWNHHSTGSTGNTIYF

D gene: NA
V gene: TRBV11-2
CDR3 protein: CASSPTGYNEQFF

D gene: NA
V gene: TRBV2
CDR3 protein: CASSEDWRPREAFF

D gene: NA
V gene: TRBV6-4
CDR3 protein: CASSAVDGETQYF

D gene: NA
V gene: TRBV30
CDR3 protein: CAWTESNEKLFF

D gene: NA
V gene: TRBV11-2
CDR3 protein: CASSLLSGDSPLHF

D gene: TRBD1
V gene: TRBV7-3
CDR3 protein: CASSRGQGYGYTF

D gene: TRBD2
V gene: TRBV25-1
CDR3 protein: CASSLNGGVPYNEQFF

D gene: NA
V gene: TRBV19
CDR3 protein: CASSLGNRYNEQFF

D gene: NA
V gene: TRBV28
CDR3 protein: CASSSGEGDEKLFF

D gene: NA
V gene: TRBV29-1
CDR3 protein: CSVERGANTGELFF

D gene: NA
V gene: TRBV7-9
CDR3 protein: CASSLGPLGISYNEQFF

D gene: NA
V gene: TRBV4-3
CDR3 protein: CASSLVGSNSPLHF

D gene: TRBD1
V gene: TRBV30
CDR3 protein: CAWRWTGGGYTF

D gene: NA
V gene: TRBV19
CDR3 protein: CASSIQGGDDQPQHF

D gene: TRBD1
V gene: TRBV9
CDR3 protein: CASSVASWRQGSHNEQFF

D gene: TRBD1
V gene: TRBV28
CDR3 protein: CASRAGGQGYNSPLHF

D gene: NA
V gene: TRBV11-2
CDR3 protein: CASSGINGNTIYF

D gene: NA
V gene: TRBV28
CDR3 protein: CASSFGSDQPQHF

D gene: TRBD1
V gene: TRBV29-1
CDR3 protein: CSVEGQGVTYGYTF

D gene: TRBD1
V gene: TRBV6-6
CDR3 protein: CASSYDRGGYEQYF

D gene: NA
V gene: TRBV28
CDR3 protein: CASTPRGSGYTF

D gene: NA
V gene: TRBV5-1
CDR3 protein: CASSVSGESGYTF

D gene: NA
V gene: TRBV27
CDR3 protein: CASSSQIPNEQFF

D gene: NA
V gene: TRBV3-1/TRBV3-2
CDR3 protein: CATLHTGELFF

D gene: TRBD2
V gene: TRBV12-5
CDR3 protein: CASGWGTSGHQETQYF

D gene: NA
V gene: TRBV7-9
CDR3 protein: CASSPVAEGWRETQYF

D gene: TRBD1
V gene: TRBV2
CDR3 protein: CASSEGLDRENTIYF

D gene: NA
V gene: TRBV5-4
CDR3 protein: CASSLDRVVSGANVLTF

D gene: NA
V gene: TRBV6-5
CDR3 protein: CASSLGEGEIF

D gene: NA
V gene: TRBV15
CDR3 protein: CATSGFNQPQHF

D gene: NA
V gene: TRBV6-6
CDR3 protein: CASSPRMRGYFSGANVLTF

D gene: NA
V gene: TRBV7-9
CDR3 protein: CASSAAAGAYNEQFF